The sequence of this T cell receptor (beta chain) was determined in a study of glioma-infiltrating T cells after dendritic cell vaccination. About the research overall: Monocyte-derived dendritic cells, cultured 6 to 7 days with IL-4 and GM-CSF, were pulsed with autologous tumor lysate.

From germline, CDR1 is SGHVS and CDR2 FQNEAQ. This CDR3 contains 14 residues. V lost 3 bases and J lost 0, with 8 bases in between. PBMC sampling occurred before vaccination, two weeks after the third dose, and at progression. TCRdb's copy holds only in-frame clones and misses some; the assay was immunoSEQ multiplex PCR. The top ten clones hold over 2% of a sample with about 32,000 clones, 90% to 95% of them seen once. The V and J genes are TRBV7-8 and TRBJ1-1; no reliable D call. The sequence was collected from a human donor with glioblastoma. The sequences come from blood, collected before dendritic cell vaccination. Here the CDR3 DNA reads TGTGCCAGCAGCTTTGGCAGATTGAACACTGAAGCTTTCTTT. Translating it yields CASSFGRLNTEAFF.